This TCR beta chain was documented in a study of CD8 T cells in ankylosing spondylitis. Study observations and caveats: Matched ankylosing spondylitis synovial fluid reportedly contained a significantly enriched population of disease-linked clones. Ankylosing spondylitis blood appeared to be characterized by a TCR beta motif of 7 to 9 highly homologous variants.

The CDR3 has 15 residues. The V gene end was trimmed by 3 bases and the J gene end by 10 bases; junction bases not matched to a gene: 7. CDR1 SGHRS and CDR2 YFSETQ come from the germline V gene. As concerns this clonotype: Its antigen is not known. A much larger clone lies a single base off, so this may be a read error. It is likely a read error, because the conserved phenylalanine at the end of the CDR3 is missing.

Researchers built TCR beta libraries using quantitative 5'-RACE with molecular barcodes. TCRdb independently ran MiXCR on the 5' RACE reads; one entry per CDR3 protein. Among roughly 180,000 distinct CDR3 sequences listed, under 15% were seen once. This TCR derives from a female donor with ankylosing spondylitis or in good health (not recorded which). The chain carries TRBV5-1 and TRBJ2-1; 13 bases agree with TRBD2. Sequenced material: blood, either unsorted or a sorted T cell fraction (not recorded which). The CDR3 bases are TGCGCCAGCAGCTCGGGACTAGCGGGATCAGGGGAGCAGTTCCTC. Its translation is CASSSGLAGSGEQFL.